This passage covers 13 T cell receptor beta chains from one sample sequenced in a study of cytomegalovirus exposure and HLA in healthy donors. Clones were read by immunoSEQ multiplex PCR, and TCRdb kept only the in-frame ones, dropping some. The sample records approximately 270,000 clones, nearly 90% being singletons. Source material: PBMCs. The receptors derive from a young woman in good health and CMV-seronegative.

The rearrangement links TRBV9 to TRBJ2-3; TRBD2 is a possible D gene (6 bases). Between the trimmed V and J ends, which lost 0 bases and 2 bases, there was a span of 25 bases. This CDR3 has 20 residues. Looked up from germline, CDR1 is SGDLS and CDR2 is YYNGEE. The CDR3 sequence: CASSVATSQRPGLPTDTQYF. DNA for the CDR3: TGTGCCAGCAGCGTAGCTACAAGCCAACGGCCGGGACTCCCCACAGATACGCAGTATTTT.

The J gene is TRBJ1-1, the V gene TRBV7-9, with TRBD1 matching over 9 bases. Looked up from germline, CDR1 is SEHNR and CDR2 is FQNEAQ (reference sequence). V trimming: 5 bases; J trimming: 3 bases; junction bases outside the gene matches: 7. There are 15 residues in the CDR3. The CDR3 nucleotides are TGTGCCAGCAGCGGTTGGGACAGGGTGGACACTGAAGCTTTCTTT. This sequence encodes CASSGWDRVDTEAFF. Supplemented by reference TRBV7-9 and TRBJ1-1, the full variable domain reads DTGVSQNPRHKITKRGQNVTFRCDPISEHNRLYWYRQTLGQGPEFLTYFQNEAQLEKSRLLSDRFSAERPKGSFSTLEIQRTEQGDSAMYLCASSGWDRVDTEAFFGQGTRLTVV.

The chain links TRBV9 to TRBJ2-2, with 7 bases that match TRBD2. V lost 4 bases to trimming and J lost 8 bases; unmatched junction nucleotides: 17. This CDR3 contains 17 residues. Germline V gene data show CDR1 as SGDLS and CDR2 as YYNGEE. The CDR3 DNA is TGTGCCAGCAGCACCGACGGGAGGCGGGGTAGTAAGGGGGAGCTGTTTTTT. Its protein is CASSTDGRRGSKGELFF.

The CDR3 sequence is CASSAGQGFNSPLHF. CDR3 DNA sequence: TGTGCCAGTAGTGCCGGACAGGGGTTTAATTCACCCCTCCACTTT. The chain has TRBV19 and TRBJ1-6; TRBD1 aligns across 9 bases. Germline trimming cut 5 bases from V and 6 bases from J; bases unmatched to any gene: 5. Germline lookup yields CDR1 LNHDA and CDR2 SQIVND (reference sequence). The CDR3 runs to 15 residues.

This chain joins TRBV25-1 and TRBJ2-3; 8 nucleotides line up with TRBD1. The V segment lost 6 bases and the J segment 2 bases; nucleotides outside the gene matches: 13. This CDR3 comprises 17 residues. Germline CDR1 and CDR2: MGHDK and SYGVNS. CDR3 loop: CASRTNQGQADTDTQYF. In DNA form, the CDR3 reads TGTGCCAGCAGAACCAATCAGGGACAGGCGGACACAGATACGCAGTATTTT. Variable domain in full (rest from reference TRBV25-1 and TRBJ2-3): EADIYQTPRYLVIGTGKKITLECSQTMGHDKMYWYQQDPGMELHLIHYSYGVNSTEKGDLSSESTVSRIRTEHFPLTLESARPSHTSQYLCASRTNQGQADTDTQYFGPGTRLTVL.

J is TRBJ1-2 and V is TRBV4-1, with TRBD1 identical over 9 bases. Losses at the gene ends were 3 bases for V and 4 bases for J; bases not matched to a gene: 3. Per germline, CDR1 MGHRA and CDR2 YSYEKL. This CDR3 has 14 residues. The CDR3 bases are TGCGCCAGCAGCCAGGGGGACAGGGCCTATGGCTACACCTTC. This codes for CASSQGDRAYGYTF.

This chain connects TRBV6-5 to TRBJ1-2; possible D gene TRBD1, 6 bases. Germline V CDR1 and CDR2: MNHEY, SVGAGI. The CDR3 covers 15 residues. With 6 bases removed from V and 1 base from J, the gap between germline ends came to 15 bases. CDR3 coding DNA: TGTGCCAGCAGCCCCACAGGGATAGTTAACTATGGCTACACCTTC. The encoded protein is CASSPTGIVNYGYTF.

V is TRBV28 and J is TRBJ1-1; unclear D gene. The CDR3 is 15 residues long. Germline lookup yields CDR1 MDHEN and CDR2 SYDVKM. V shed 2 bases and J shed 1 base, with 11 bases lying between them. The CDR3 sequence: CASSLRVGSNTEAFF. For the CDR3, the DNA is TGTGCCAGCAGTTTACGGGTGGGTTCGAACACTGAAGCTTTCTTT.

The CDR3 nucleotides read TGTGCCAGCAGCGTAGTTGGGGCCTATCAAGCTAACTATGGCTACACCTTC. It yields the protein CASSVVGAYQANYGYTF. The V call is TRBV9, the J call TRBJ1-2; a possible D gene is TRBD1 (5 bases). The germline CDR1 and CDR2 sequences are SGDLS and YYNGEE. This CDR3 has 17 amino acids. Trimming pared 0 bases from V and 0 bases from J, leaving 15 bases between.

The chain employs TRBV10-3 and TRBJ2-7; D may be TRBD1 (5 bases). Trimming took off 6 bases at V and 0 bases at J, with 12 bases between the two ends. The CDR3 spans 14 residues. The germline CDR1 and CDR2 sequences are ENHRY and SYGVKD. The CDR3 spells CAISTLDISYEQYF. Here the CDR3 DNA reads TGTGCCATCAGCACCCTGGACATCTCCTACGAGCAGTACTTC.

Here the CDR3 reads CASSLDRGYTEAFF. The CDR3 nucleotides read TGTGCCAGCTCTTTGGACCGCGGGTACACTGAAGCTTTCTTT. This chain uses TRBV27 with TRBJ1-1; D unresolved. Germline V gene data show CDR1 as MNHEY and CDR2 as SMNVEV (reference sequence). Trimming shortened V by 8 bases and J by 3 bases, and 16 bases separated the two germline ends. The CDR3 has 14 amino acids.

This chain links TRBV7-8 with TRBJ1-5, with 8 bases that match TRBD1. The CDR3 sequence is 17 residues long. V gave up 0 bases and J gave up 7 bases; unmatched junction bases: 11. The germline V gene has CDR1 SGHVS and CDR2 FQNEAQ. The CDR3 nucleotides are TGTGCCAGCAGCTTAGCGATATGGCAGGGGGCTGGACAGCCCCAGCATTTT. This sequence encodes CASSLAIWQGAGQPQHF. The full variable domain, with the rest looked up from reference TRBV7-8 and TRBJ1-5, is GAGVSQSPRYKVAKRGQDVALRCDPISGHVSLFWYQQALGQGPEFLTYFQNEAQLDKSGLPSDRFFAERPEGSVSTLKIQRTQQEDSAVYLCASSLAIWQGAGQPQHFGDGTRLSIL.

This clone has only a few counts. J is TRBJ1-1 and V is TRBV5-1; possible D gene TRBD1, 6 bases. V was cut by 0 bases and J by 1 base, with 10 bases left in between. The CDR3 totals 15 residues. The germline V gene has CDR1 SGHRS and CDR2 YFSETQ. In DNA form, the CDR3 reads TGCGCCAGCAGCTTGGTGACAGGTTCGAACACTGAAGCTTTCTTT. Its protein is CASSLVTGSNTEAFF.